This section outlines one T cell receptor beta chain sequence together with its context. The CDR3 consists of 17 residues. The V end lost 2 bases, the J end lost 3 bases, and 16 bases lay between the germline ends. Germline CDR1 and CDR2: MDHEN and SYDVKM. This sample was taken from a study of T cell responses to AZD1222 COVID-19 vaccine. TCRdb keeps only in-frame clones here, not all; method: immunoSEQ multiplex PCR. The top ten clones hold roughly 2.4% of a sample with about 120,000 clones, 70% to 90% of them seen once. Material: peripheral blood, obtained on day 0 of AZD1222 vaccination. This TCR was sampled from an adult in good health. This chain connects TRBV28 to TRBJ2-2, with D possibly being TRBD1 or TRBD2 (7 bases each). CDR3 nucleotide sequence: TGTGCCAGCAGTTTACCAGGGGGGGTTTCGCACACCGGGGAGCTGTTTTTT. Translation gives CASSLPGGVSHTGELFF.